These T cell receptor beta chains were read from a single sample in a study of cytomegalovirus exposure and HLA in healthy donors. Sequenced by immunoSEQ multiplex PCR; TCRdb stores in-frame clones only, minus some. The sample includes some 130,000 clones, roughly 90% of them seen just once. Sequencing input: PBMCs. The receptor set was obtained from a woman aged 18 to 35 in good health and CMV-seropositive. Both conserved end residues are trimmed from each CDR3. The D gene is left open where the match is weak.

TRBV18	TRBD1	TRBJ2-3	ASSSQGQASTDTQY
TRBV5-6	TRBD2	TRBJ2-5	ASSLKPQRGTQETQY
TRBV30	.	TRBJ1-2	AWSSAGSYYGYT
TRBV19	.	TRBJ1-4	ASSMAIGVNEKLF
TRBV7-2	.	TRBJ2-7	ASSSAGQSSYEQY
TRBV25-1	.	TRBJ1-2	ASSNRAGYGYT
TRBV10-3	.	TRBJ1-2	AIRNPGKGGINYGYT
TRBV4-1	.	TRBJ2-7	ASSQGSSYEQY
TRBV4-2	TRBD2	TRBJ2-5	ASSPSASGGEYQETQY
TRBV2	TRBD2	TRBJ2-1	ASSARLASGYNEQF
TRBV11-2	.	TRBJ2-2	ASRVGSWRSNTGELF
TRBV10-3	.	TRBJ1-4	AIATSVNEKLF
TRBV19	TRBD1	TRBJ1-5	ASSIDRTGFGSNQPQH
TRBV18	.	TRBJ1-5	ASSPPGASSNQPQH
TRBV7-2	TRBD1	TRBJ2-7	ASSLATGQGYEQY
TRBV18	TRBD1	TRBJ1-3	ASSTDRVNTIY